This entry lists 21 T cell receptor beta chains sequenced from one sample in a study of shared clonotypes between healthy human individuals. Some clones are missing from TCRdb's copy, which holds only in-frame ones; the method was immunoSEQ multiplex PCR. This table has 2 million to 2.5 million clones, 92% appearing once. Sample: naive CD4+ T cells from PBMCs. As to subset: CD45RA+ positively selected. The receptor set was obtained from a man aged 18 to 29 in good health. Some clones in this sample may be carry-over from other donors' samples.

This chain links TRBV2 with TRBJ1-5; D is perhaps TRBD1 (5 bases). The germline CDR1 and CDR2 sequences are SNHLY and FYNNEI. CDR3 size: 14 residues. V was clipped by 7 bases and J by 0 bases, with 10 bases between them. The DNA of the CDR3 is TGTGCCAGCACTATGACAGCTAGCAATCAGCCCCAGCATTTT. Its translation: CASTMTASNQPQHF.

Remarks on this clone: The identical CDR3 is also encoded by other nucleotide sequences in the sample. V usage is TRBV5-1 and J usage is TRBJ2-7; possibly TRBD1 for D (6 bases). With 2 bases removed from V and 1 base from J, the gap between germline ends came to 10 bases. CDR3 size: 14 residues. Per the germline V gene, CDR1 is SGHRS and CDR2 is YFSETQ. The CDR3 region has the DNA TGCGCCAGCAGCTTAGGGGACACGTCCTACGAGCAGTACTTC. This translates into CASSLGDTSYEQYF.

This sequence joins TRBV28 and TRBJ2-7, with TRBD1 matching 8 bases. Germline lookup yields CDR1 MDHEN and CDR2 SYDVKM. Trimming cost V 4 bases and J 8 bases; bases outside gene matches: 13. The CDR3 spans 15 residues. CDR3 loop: CASSSAGTGPDKQYF. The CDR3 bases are TGTGCCAGCAGTTCGGCAGGGACAGGACCAGACAAGCAGTACTTC.

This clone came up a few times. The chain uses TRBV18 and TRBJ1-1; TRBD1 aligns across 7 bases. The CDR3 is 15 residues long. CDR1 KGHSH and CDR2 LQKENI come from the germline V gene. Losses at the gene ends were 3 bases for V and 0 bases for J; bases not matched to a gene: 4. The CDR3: CASSPPGQMNTEAFF. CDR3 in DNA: TGTGCCAGCTCACCGCCGGGACAGATGAACACTGAAGCTTTCTTT.

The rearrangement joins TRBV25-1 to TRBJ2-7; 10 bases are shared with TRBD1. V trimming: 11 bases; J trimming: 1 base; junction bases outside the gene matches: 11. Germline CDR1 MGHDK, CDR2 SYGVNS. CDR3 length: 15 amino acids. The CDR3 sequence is CAPLAGTGVSYEQYF. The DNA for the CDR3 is TGTGCCCCACTAGCTGGGACAGGGGTTTCCTACGAGCAGTACTTC.

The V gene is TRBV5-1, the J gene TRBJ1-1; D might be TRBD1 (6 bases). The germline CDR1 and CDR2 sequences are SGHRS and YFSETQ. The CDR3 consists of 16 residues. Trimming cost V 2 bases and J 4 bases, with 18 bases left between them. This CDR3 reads CASSFDPDRMRTEAFF. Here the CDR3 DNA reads TGCGCCAGCAGCTTTGACCCCGACAGGATGCGCACTGAAGCTTTCTTT.

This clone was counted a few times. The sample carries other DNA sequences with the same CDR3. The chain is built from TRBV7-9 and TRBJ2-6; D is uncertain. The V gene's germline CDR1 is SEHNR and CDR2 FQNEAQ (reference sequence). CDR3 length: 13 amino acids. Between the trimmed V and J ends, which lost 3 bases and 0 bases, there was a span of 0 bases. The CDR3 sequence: CASSFSGANVLTF. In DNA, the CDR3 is TGTGCCAGCAGCTTCTCTGGGGCCAACGTCCTGACTTTC.

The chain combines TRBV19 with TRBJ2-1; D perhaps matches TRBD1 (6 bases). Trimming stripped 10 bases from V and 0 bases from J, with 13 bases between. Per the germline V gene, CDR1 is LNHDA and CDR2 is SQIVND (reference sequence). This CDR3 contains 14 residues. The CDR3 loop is CATYRASSYNEQFF. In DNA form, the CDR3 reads TGTGCCACTTACAGGGCGAGCTCCTACAATGAGCAGTTCTTC.

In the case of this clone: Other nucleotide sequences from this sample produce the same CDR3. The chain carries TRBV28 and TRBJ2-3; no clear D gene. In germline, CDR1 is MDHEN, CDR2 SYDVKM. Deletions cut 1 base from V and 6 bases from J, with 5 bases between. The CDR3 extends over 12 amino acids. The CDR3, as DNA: TGTGCCAGCAGTTTATCGTCGGATACGCAGTATTTT. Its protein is CASSLSSDTQYF.

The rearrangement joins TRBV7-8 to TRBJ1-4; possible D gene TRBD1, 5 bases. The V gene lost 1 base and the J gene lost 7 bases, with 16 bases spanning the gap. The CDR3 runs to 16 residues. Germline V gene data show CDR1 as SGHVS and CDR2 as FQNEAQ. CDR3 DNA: TGTGCCAGCAGCTTAGTGGGTTTTGGGGGTACTGAAAAACTGTTTTTT. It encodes CASSLVGFGGTEKLFF.

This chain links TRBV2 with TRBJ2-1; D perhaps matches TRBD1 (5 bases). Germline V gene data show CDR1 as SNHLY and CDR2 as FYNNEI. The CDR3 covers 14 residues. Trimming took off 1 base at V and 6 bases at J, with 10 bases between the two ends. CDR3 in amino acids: CASSEVGQANEQFF. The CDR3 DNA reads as TGTGCCAGCAGTGAAGTGGGGCAGGCCAATGAGCAGTTCTTC.

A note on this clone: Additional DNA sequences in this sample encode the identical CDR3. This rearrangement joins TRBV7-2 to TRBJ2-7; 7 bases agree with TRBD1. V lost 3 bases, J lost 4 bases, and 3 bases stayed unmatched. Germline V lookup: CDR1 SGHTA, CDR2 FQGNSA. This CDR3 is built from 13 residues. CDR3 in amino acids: CASSLEQGYEQYF. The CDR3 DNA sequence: TGTGCCAGCAGCTTGGAACAGGGGTACGAGCAGTACTTC. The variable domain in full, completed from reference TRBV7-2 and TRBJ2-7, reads GAGVSQSPSNKVTEKGKDVELRCDPISGHTALYWYRQSLGQGLEFLIYFQGNSAPDKSGLPSDRFSAERTGGSVSTLTIQRTQQEDSAVYLCASSLEQGYEQYFGPGTRLTVT.

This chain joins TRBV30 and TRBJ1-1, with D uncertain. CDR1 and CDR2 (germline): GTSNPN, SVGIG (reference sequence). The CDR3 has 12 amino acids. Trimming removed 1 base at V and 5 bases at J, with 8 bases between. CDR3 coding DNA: TGTGCCTGGAGTGCCATGTGGACTGAAGCTTTCTTT. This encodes CAWSAMWTEAFF.

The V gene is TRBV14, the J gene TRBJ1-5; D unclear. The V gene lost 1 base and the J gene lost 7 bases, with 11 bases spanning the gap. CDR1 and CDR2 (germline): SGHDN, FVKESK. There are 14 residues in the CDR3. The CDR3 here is CASSQAGLGQPQHF. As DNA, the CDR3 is TGTGCCAGCAGCCAAGCCGGGCTGGGCCAGCCCCAGCATTTT.

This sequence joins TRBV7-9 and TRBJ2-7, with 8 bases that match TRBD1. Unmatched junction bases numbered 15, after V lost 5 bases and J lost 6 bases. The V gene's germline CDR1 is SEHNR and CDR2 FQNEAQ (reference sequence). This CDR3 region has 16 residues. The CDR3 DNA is TGTGCCAGCAGCCTAATCCCGGGACAGGTGATTGTCGAGCAGTACTTC. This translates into CASSLIPGQVIVEQYF.

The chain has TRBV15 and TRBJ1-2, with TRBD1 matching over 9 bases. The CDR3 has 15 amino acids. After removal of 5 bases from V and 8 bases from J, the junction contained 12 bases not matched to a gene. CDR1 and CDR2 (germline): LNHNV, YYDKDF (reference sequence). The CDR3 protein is CATSPRTGASLGYTF. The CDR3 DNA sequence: TGTGCCACCAGCCCCCGGACAGGGGCTTCGTTGGGCTACACCTTC.

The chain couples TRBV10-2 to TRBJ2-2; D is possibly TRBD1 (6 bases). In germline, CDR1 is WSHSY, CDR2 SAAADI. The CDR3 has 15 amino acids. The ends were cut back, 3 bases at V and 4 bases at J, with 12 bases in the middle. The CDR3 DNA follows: TGCGCCAGCAGTGATTGGGGGCGCGGCACCGGGGAGCTGTTTTTT. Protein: CASSDWGRGTGELFF.

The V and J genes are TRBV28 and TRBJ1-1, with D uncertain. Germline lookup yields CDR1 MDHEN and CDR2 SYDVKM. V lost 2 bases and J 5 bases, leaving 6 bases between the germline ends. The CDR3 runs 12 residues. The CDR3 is CASSLVQTEAFF. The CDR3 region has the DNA TGTGCCAGCAGTTTAGTACAGACTGAAGCTTTCTTT.

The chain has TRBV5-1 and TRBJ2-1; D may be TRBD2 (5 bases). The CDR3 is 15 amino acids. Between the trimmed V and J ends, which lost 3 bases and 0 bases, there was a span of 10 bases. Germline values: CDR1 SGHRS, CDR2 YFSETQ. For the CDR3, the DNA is TGCGCCAGCAGCTCCCGGAGCGGCTCCTACAATGAGCAGTTCTTC. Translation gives CASSSRSGSYNEQFF.

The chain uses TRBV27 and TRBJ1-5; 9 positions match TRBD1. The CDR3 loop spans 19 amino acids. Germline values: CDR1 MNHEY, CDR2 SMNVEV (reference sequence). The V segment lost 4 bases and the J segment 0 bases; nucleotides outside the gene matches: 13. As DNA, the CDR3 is TGTGCCAGCAGTTCCCTGACAGGGGGAGACCGCTATAGCAATCAGCCCCAGCATTTT. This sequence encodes CASSSLTGGDRYSNQPQHF.

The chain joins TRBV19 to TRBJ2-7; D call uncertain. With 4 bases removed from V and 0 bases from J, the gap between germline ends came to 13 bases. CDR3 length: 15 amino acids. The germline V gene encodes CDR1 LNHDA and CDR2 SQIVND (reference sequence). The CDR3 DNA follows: TGTGCCAGTAGTACCGTAGTCGGCTACTCCTACGAGCAGTACTTC. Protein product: CASSTVVGYSYEQYF.